This T cell receptor (beta chain) was observed in a study of blood T cells in healthy people across ages. Germline assignment: CDR1 SGDLS and CDR2 YYNGEE. CDR3 size: 17 residues. J gave up 0 bases and V 5 bases, and 9 bases lay outside the gene matches. As for this clonotype: The antigen remains unidentified.

Combining a sample-barcoded 5' primer with a J-beta primer mix, a second PCR ran for roughly 6 to 12 cycles. With 12 random nucleotides, a template-switch adaptor tagged each individual cDNA molecule. One entry per CDR3 protein results from TCRdb running MiXCR on the 5' RACE reads. Here the sample spans approximately 800,000 distinct CDR3 sequences, about 26% being singletons. Overall study findings and caveats: The recorded TCR beta diversity per million T cells decreased in a roughly linear manner with age.

This sample was shared with a second study, whose subject was T cells of mothers and their children.

The chain uses TRBV9 and TRBJ2-3; TRBD1 matches at 10 bases. This sequence originates from a boy younger than 18 in good health. The sequenced sample consisted of blood. CDR3 in DNA: TGTGCCAGCAGTCGGGACAGGGGCGAAACTAGCACAGATACGCAGTATTTT. It encodes CASSRDRGETSTDTQYF.